This T cell receptor beta chain comes out of a study of OX40 agonist ivuxolimab in advanced cancers. Turning to the study itself: It was permissible to have had prior anti-PD-1, anti-PD-L1 or anti-CTLA-4 therapy, and approximately 41% had some. Study-wide points: Within 6 weeks, CD4+ and CD8+ blood T cells expanded clonally at 0.1 to 3.0 mg/kg.

Some clones are missing from TCRdb's copy, which holds only in-frame ones; the method was immunoSEQ multiplex PCR. The profile shows 35,000 to 45,000 clones, 92% of them singletons. Trimming removed 0 bases at V and 5 bases at J, with 14 bases between. Germline CDR1 SGHDT, CDR2 YYEEEE. The CDR3 is 15 residues long. With regard to this clone: Its antigen remains unidentified.

J is TRBJ2-5 and V is TRBV5-6; tentatively, D is TRBD1 or TRBD2 (7 bases each). Sample: CD4+ or CD8+ T cells sorted from blood, taken in a trial of the OX40 agonist ivuxolimab. The source of this sequence is an adult with an advanced solid tumor such as melanoma, head and neck, liver or kidney cancer. CDR3 sequence (DNA): TGTGCCAGCAGCTTGGTTAGGGGGCGGGAGGAGACCCAGTACTTC. Protein sequence: CASSLVRGREETQYF.